Shown below are 23 T cell receptor beta chains from a single sample sequenced in a study of monozygotic twins with inflammatory bowel disease. TCRdb reprocessed the 5' RACE reads and stores each CDR3 protein as one record, lacking DNA. The table gives over 120,000 distinct CDR3 sequences; the top ten clones make up more than 0.95% of it. The sequencing input was blood. Receptors originate from a human donor with ulcerative colitis or Crohn's disease, or a healthy co-twin of an affected twin (not recorded which).

V usage is TRBV5-4 and J usage is TRBJ2-7; TCRdb's D gene call, TRBD1, goes unchecked for lack of DNA. This CDR3 comprises 14 residues. Per germline, CDR1 SGHNT and CDR2 YYREEE (reference sequence). CDR3 sequence reads: CASSQWDNSYEQYF.

V is TRBV7-2 and J is TRBJ1-2. Germline CDR1 reads SGHTA; CDR2 reads FQGNSA. The CDR3 has 13 residues. The CDR3: CASSLWEAYGYTF.

V usage is TRBV20-1 and J usage is TRBJ2-7; TCRdb designates TRBD1, a call that cannot be tested without DNA. In germline, CDR1 is DFQATT, CDR2 SNEGSKA (reference sequence). The CDR3 spans 12 residues. CDR3 loop: CSAVGQHYEQYF.

This sequence joins TRBV7-3 and TRBJ2-7; lacking DNA, the TRBD2 call made by TCRdb goes unchecked. This CDR3 is 15 amino acids long. Germline CDR1 reads SGHTA; CDR2 reads FQGTGA. Here the CDR3 reads CASSPHPTGPYEQYF.

The chain uses TRBV28 and TRBJ2-2; TCRdb names TRBD1, which stays unverified in the absence of DNA. There are 15 residues in the CDR3. Per germline, CDR1 MDHEN and CDR2 SYDVKM. The CDR3 loop is CASSFRTGGPGELFF.

The rearrangement uses TRBV2 and TRBJ2-3; no DNA is available, so the TRBD1 call from TCRdb remains unchecked. Germline loops: CDR1 SNHLY, CDR2 FYNNEI. This CDR3 region has 14 residues. CDR3: CASSLDRGADTQYF.

This rearrangement joins TRBV9 to TRBJ2-1; TCRdb designates TRBD2, a call that cannot be tested without DNA. Germline loops: CDR1 SGDLS, CDR2 YYNGEE. CDR3 length equals 16 residues. The CDR3 sequence: CASSFTSGFTYNEQFF.

This chain joins TRBV12-3 or TRBV12-4 and TRBJ2-1; TCRdb's assignment of TRBD1 cannot be checked, as there is no DNA. The CDR3 loop spans 15 amino acids. CDR3: CASRPDRFSYNEQFF.

The gene calls are TRBV3-1 and TRBJ2-6. This CDR3 contains 15 residues. Per the germline V gene, CDR1 is LGHDT and CDR2 is YNNKEL (reference sequence). The CDR3 sequence is CASSQVGSGANVLTF.

The chain joins TRBV29-1 to TRBJ2-2; absent DNA, TCRdb's TRBD2 call cannot be checked. The CDR3 has 14 residues. Germline values: CDR1 SQVTM, CDR2 ANQGSEA. The CDR3 is CSLLGRGGHGELFF.

CDR3 residues: CSTDRNTEAFF. The gene calls are TRBV29-1 and TRBJ1-1. Germline CDR1 and CDR2: SQVTM and ANQGSEA. CDR3 length equals 11 residues.

This chain connects TRBV7-6 to TRBJ2-2. Germline CDR1 is SGHVS and CDR2 is FNYEAQ. The CDR3 has 17 amino acids. CDR3: CASSLVGVRKSTGELFF.

The chain carries TRBV5-1 and TRBJ2-7; TCRdb returns TRBD1, unconfirmable since there is no DNA. The CDR3 length is 14 residues. Germline V gene lookup returns CDR1 SGHRS and CDR2 YFSETQ. The CDR3 reads CASSTGTYAYEQYF.

The CDR3: CSVGQGHTGELFF. This chain connects TRBV29-1 to TRBJ2-2; absent DNA, TCRdb's TRBD1 call cannot be checked. The CDR3 consists of 13 residues. Germline CDR1 is SQVTM and CDR2 is ANQGSEA.

The chain recombines TRBV6-1 with TRBJ2-3; TCRdb proposes TRBD1, but this gene call is untestable without DNA. The germline gives CDR1 MNHNS, CDR2 SASEGT. This CDR3 has 16 residues. CDR3 in amino acids: CASRTGTGVWTDTQYF.

CDR3 sequence reads: CASSPRTSDTGELFF. The chain has TRBV7-6 and TRBJ2-2; the TCRdb call, TRBD2, lacks DNA for checking. Germline loops: CDR1 SGHVS, CDR2 FNYEAQ. This CDR3 is 15 amino acids long.

The V call is TRBV25-1, the J call TRBJ1-4. Germline CDR1 MGHDK, CDR2 SYGVNS. The CDR3 runs to 14 residues. CDR3 sequence: CASSGGATNEKLFF. Combining the CDR3 with reference TRBV25-1 and TRBJ1-4 gives the whole variable domain EADIYQTPRYLVIGTGKKITLECSQTMGHDKMYWYQQDPGMELHLIHYSYGVNSTEKGDLSSESTVSRIRTEHFPLTLESARPSHTSQYLCASSGGATNEKLFFGSGTQLSVL.

The CDR3 sequence: CASSLLLAGVSEQFF. V is TRBV5-4 and J is TRBJ2-1; TCRdb's assignment of TRBD1 cannot be checked, as there is no DNA. The V gene's germline CDR1 is SGHNT and CDR2 YYREEE (reference sequence). The length of the CDR3 is 15 residues.

V gene TRBV7-9 combines with J gene TRBJ2-5; the TCRdb call, TRBD1, lacks DNA for checking. The CDR3 extends over 17 amino acids. Per germline, CDR1 SEHNR and CDR2 FQNEAQ (reference sequence). This CDR3 is CAIQPPRGQPLGETQYF.

V usage is TRBV28 and J usage is TRBJ2-1; no DNA is available, so the TRBD2 call from TCRdb remains unchecked. CDR1 is MDHEN, CDR2 SYDVKM, per germline. There are 17 residues in the CDR3. Here the CDR3 reads CASSLRSTGLLYNEQFF. Looking up the rest from reference TRBV28 and TRBJ2-1 gives the full variable domain: DVKVTQSSRYLVKRTGEKVFLECVQDMDHENMFWYRQDPGLGLRLIYFSYDVKMKEKGDIPEGYSVSREKKERFSLILESASTNQTSMYLCASSLRSTGLLYNEQFFGPGTRLTVL.

This sequence joins TRBV10-3 and TRBJ1-2; the D call of TRBD1 rests on TCRdb alone, since no DNA is present to check it. CDR3 length: 15 residues. Germline V CDR1 and CDR2: ENHRY, SYGVKD. CDR3 residues: CAISESNRGFDGYTF.

The chain employs TRBV11-2 and TRBJ2-7. The germline V gene has CDR1 SGHAT and CDR2 FQNNGV. The length of the CDR3 is 12 residues. The CDR3 sequence is CASSLVRYEQYF.

The chain couples TRBV5-1 to TRBJ1-4; TCRdb designates TRBD1, a call that cannot be tested without DNA. The CDR3 spans 16 residues. Germline V gene data show CDR1 as SGHRS and CDR2 as YFSETQ. The CDR3 loop is CASSLEQAKGREKLFF.